This T cell receptor (beta chain) comes out of a study of OX40 agonist ivuxolimab in advanced cancers. Background on the study: Eligibility admitted prior anti-PD-1, anti-PD-L1 or anti-CTLA-4 therapy; about 42% had some.

Overall study results and limits: At 0.1-3.0 mg/kg, partial responders had clonal expansion among the lowest observed. In a subset of nonresponders, normalized T-cell clonal expansion was also low.

This clone was found a few times. Its antigen is unknown. Method: immunoSEQ multiplex PCR; TCRdb's copy keeps in-frame clones and lacks some. The table lists 70,000 to 95,000 clones, around 84% of them singletons. The germline V gene has CDR1 WNHNN and CDR2 SYGVQD (reference sequence). The germline V and J ends were trimmed by 5 bases and 3 bases, with 10 bases remaining between them. CDR3 size: 13 residues. The V call is TRBV10-1, the J call TRBJ2-5; TRBD1 might be the D (6 bases). This clonotype originated in an adult with an advanced solid tumor such as melanoma, head and neck, liver or kidney cancer. The source was CD4+ or CD8+ T cells sorted from blood, collected in a trial of the OX40 agonist ivuxolimab. CDR3 protein: CASSSWTEETQYF. The CDR3 DNA is TGCGCCAGCAGTTCATGGACAGAAGAGACCCAGTACTTC.